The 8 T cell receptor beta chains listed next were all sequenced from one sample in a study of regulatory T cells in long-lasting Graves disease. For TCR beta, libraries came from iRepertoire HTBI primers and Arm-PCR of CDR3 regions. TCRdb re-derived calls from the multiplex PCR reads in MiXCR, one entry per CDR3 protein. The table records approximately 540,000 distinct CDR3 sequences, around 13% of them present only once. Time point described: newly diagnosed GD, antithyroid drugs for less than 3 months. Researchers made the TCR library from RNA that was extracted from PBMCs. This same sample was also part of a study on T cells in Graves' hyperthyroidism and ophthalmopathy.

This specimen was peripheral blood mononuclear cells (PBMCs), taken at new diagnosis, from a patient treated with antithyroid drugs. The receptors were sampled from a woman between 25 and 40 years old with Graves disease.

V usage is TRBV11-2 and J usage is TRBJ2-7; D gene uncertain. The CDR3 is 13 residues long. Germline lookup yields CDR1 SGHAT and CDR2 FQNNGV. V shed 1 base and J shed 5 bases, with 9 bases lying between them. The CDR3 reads CASSLGSWDEQYF. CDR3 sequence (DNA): TGTGCCAGCAGCTTAGGGAGCTGGGACGAGCAGTACTTC. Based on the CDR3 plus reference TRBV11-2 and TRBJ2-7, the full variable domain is EAGVAQSPRYKIIEKRQSVAFWCNPISGHATLYWYQQILGQGPKLLIQFQNNGVVDDSQLPKDRFSAERLKGVDSTLKIQPAKLEDSAVYLCASSLGSWDEQYFGPGTRLTVT.

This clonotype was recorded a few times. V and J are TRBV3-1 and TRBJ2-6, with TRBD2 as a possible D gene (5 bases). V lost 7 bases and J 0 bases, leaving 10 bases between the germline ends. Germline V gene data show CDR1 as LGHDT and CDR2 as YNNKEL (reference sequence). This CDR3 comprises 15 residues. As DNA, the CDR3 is TGTGCCAGCACCCCGGGGAACTCTGGGGCCAACGTCCTGACTTTC. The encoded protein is CASTPGNSGANVLTF. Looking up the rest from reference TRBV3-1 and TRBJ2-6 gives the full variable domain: DTAVSQTPKYLVTQMGNDKSIKCEQNLGHDTMYWYKQDSKKFLKIMFSYNNKELIINETVPNRFSPKSPDKAHLNLHINSLELGDSAVYFCASTPGNSGANVLTFGAGSRLTVL.

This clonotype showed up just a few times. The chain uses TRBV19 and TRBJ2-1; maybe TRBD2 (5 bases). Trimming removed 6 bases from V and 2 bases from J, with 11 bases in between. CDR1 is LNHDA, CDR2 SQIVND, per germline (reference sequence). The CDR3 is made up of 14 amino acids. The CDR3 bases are TGTGCCAGTAGCCTGACTATCACCTACAATGAGCAGTTCTTC. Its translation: CASSLTITYNEQFF. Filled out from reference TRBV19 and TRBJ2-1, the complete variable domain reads DGGITQSPKYLFRKEGQNVTLSCEQNLNHDAMYWYRQDPGQGLRLIYYSQIVNDFQKGDIAEGYSVSREKKESFPLTVTSAQKNPTAFYLCASSLTITYNEQFFGPGTRLTVL.

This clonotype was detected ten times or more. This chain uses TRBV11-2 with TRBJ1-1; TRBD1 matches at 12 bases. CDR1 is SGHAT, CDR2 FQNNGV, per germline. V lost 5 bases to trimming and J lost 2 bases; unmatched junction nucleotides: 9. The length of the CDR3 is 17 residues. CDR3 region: CASSPLGTGGANTEAFF. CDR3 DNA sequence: TGTGCCAGCAGCCCTCTTGGGACAGGGGGCGCAAACACTGAAGCTTTCTTT.

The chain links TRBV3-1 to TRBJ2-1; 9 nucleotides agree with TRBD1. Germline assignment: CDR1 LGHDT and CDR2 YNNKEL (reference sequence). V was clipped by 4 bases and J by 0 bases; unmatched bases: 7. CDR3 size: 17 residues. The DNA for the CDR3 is TGTGCCAGCAGCCCCACCCAGACAGGGGGCTCCTACAATGAGCAGTTCTTC. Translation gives CASSPTQTGGSYNEQFF.

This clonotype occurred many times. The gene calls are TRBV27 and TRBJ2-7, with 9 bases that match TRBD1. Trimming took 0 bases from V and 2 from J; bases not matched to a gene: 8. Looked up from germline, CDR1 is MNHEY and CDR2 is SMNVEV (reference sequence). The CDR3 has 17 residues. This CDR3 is CASSLSRQGELPYEQYF. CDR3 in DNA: TGTGCCAGCAGTTTATCGAGACAGGGGGAACTTCCCTACGAGCAGTACTTC.

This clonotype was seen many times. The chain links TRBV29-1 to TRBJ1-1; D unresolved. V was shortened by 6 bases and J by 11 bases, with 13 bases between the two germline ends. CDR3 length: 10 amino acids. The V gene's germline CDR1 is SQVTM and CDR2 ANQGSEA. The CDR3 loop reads CSVDVGLAFF. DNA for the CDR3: TGCAGCGTGGACGTCGGGCTGGCTTTCTTT.

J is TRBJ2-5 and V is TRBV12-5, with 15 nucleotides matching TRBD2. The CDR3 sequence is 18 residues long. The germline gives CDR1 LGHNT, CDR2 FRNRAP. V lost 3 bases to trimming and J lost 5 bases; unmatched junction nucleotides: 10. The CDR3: CASGFTGGTSGRFETQYF. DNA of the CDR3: TGTGCTAGTGGTTTTACCGGCGGGACTAGCGGGAGGTTTGAGACCCAGTACTTC.